This T cell receptor (beta chain) was obtained from a study of blood T cell repertoires in COVID-19. Study details: Some COVID-19 samples were acute and others convalescent; all came from the United States, Italy and Spain. PBMCs, B-cell-depleted T cells, or T cells provided the cDNA or gDNA that made up the material.

Per the authors' pipeline: Amplification from reference gene primers served as the basis for estimated nucleated cell counts. The assay was immunoSEQ multiplex PCR, and TCRdb's table has in-frame clones only and misses some. V, J and clone size reflect that table, while D and trimming were determined from the DNA. The sample has a few hundred thousand clones, 70% to 85% seen once. The material sequenced was peripheral blood. The sequence was collected from a human donor in a cohort sampled during active COVID-19.

Here the CDR3 DNA reads TGTGCCAGCAGCTTAGAACTAGGGGGCAACACTGAAGCTTTCTTT. Protein product: CASSLELGGNTEAFF. The chain recombines TRBV7-9 with TRBJ1-1, with 7 bases identical to TRBD1. V was clipped by 1 base and J by 2 bases; unmatched bases: 4. The CDR3 has 15 amino acids. Germline V gene sequence: CDR1 SEHNR, CDR2 FQNEAQ (reference sequence).